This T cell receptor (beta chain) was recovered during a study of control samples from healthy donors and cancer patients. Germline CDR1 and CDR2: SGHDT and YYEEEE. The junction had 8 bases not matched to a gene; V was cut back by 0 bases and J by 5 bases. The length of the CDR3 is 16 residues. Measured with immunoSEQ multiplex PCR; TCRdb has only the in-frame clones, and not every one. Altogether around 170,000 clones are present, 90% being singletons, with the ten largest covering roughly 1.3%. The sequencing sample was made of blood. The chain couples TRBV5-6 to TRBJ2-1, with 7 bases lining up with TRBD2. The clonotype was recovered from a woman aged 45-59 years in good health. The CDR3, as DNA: TGTGCCAGCAGCTTGGTCATCGGGGGGATGAACAATGAGCAGTTCTTC. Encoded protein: CASSLVIGGMNNEQFF. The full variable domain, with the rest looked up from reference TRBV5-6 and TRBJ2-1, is DAGVTQSPTHLIKTRGQQVTLRCSPKSGHDTVSWYQQALGQGPQFIFQYYEEEERQRGNFPDRFSGHQFPNYSSELNVNALLLGDSALYLCASSLVIGGMNNEQFFGPGTRLTVL.